This T cell receptor beta chain was sequenced in a study of shared clonotypes between healthy human individuals (dated by TCRdb to the early 2020s). Turning to the overall study: A few men and a couple of women, aged 18 to 49 years, made up the cohort. Leukapheresis yielded between about 0.85 and 9.5 billion PBMCs per donor. To increase sequencing depth and limit assay-specific biases, TCR repertoire library preparation and sequencing were carried out by different laboratories using diverse techniques. To estimate repertoire size and how much clonotypes are shared between individuals, the study performed deep sequencing of blood TCR repertoires from a few healthy adults.

TCR CDR3 regions were amplified from genomic DNA by multiplex PCR using the deep immunoSEQ assay. Extracted genomic DNA from each cell subset was spread evenly across all wells of several immunoSEQ 96-well plates, with each plate serving as a replicate. For unsorted PBMC, each replicate PCR was loaded with about 270 ng genomic DNA, equivalent to 25,000 to 35,000 T cell genomes. Ten immunoSEQ deep assay plates were used to sequence the unsorted PBMC genomic DNA. Purified libraries were measured with a Qubit 3.0 fluorometer, size-checked on a Bioanalyzer 2100, and measured again with the KAPA Library Quantification kit. Every immunoSEQ 96-well plate was sequenced on a dedicated single-read 150-cycle Illumina NextSeq 550 flow cell. In the paper's pipeline: The immunoSEQ output contained only junctional sequences without quality scores, so filtering could not match that applied to full-length reads. To assign V/J genes and CDR3, sequences were annotated using PyIR, a Python wrapper for IgBLAST v1.9, with IMGT germline references. Reads were filtered out if the reads had weak V/J assignments (E-value above 1e-6), no CDR3, stop codons, out-of-frame junctions, or ambiguous translated residues. A V3J clonotype was defined by an identical inferred V gene, J gene, and CDR3 amino acid sequence. Percentage overlap between repertoires was calculated by dividing the number of shared unique clonotypes by the size of the smaller repertoire. Richness of each repertoire was evaluated using RTK rarefaction, the Chao1 estimator, and Recon v2.1 estimates of unobserved clonotypes. The clones in this table, taken by TCRdb from immuneACCESS, are in-frame only. Not every clone is retained; where verified, under half of the shortfall comes from an unresolved V gene, and the cause of the rest is unknown. That table supplies the V and J calls and clone size; D and trimming were determined from the DNA. The sample contains about 92,000 clones, around 47% of them found a single time. The ten largest clonotypes hold roughly 16% of the sample.

What the work shows at the level of the full study, not this receptor alone: Sampling was restricted to blood, and TCR repertoires in tissue are likely to differ from TCR repertoires in blood. The genetic and exposure-history diversity represented was limited by the small number of donors. Pairwise subsampling indicated that sequencing depth was expected to affect the degree of clonotype sharing among donors.

Healthy HIV-negative adults with no recently reported acute infections or vaccinations were included as donors. All donors were Caucasian adults living in Nashville, Tennessee, USA. For unsorted samples, approximately 89 million PBMCs were counted, and genomic DNA was extracted using the QIAamp DNA Blood Mini kit. After blood collection by leukapheresis, PBMCs were isolated using Ficoll-Histopaque density gradient centrifugation and then cryopreserved in the vapor phase of liquid nitrogen. V lost 1 base and J lost 4 bases; the stretch between them is 4 bases long. CDR1 LNHDA and CDR2 SQIVND are derived from the germline V gene (reference sequence). Counted from cysteine to phenylalanine, this CDR3 has 12 amino acids. Only the CDR3 part of the read is kept: 36 bases, read in frame from the first base. This clone has just a few counts. The antigen it binds to is not known. Base qualities are not recorded, but no much larger clone differs from it by a single base.

Sequenced input: PBMCs. The chain couples TRBV19 to TRBJ2-5, with the D gene too uncertain to name. The sequence was collected from a woman in her forties in good health. Some clones in this sample may be carry-over from other donors' samples. The nucleotides are TGTGCCAGTAGTATAGCTGGAGAGACCCAGTACTTC. Its coded protein is CASSIAGETQYF.